The TCR beta chain described here comes from a study of cytomegalovirus exposure and HLA in healthy donors. Study-level background: An early release of data contained 75 million to 90 million unique TCRs, which came from HLA-typed donors. Findings of the study overall: Per a later analysis, 18,000 or so TCR beta sequences showed association with HLA alleles at 0.05 false discovery rate.

The germline V gene encodes CDR1 SEHNR and CDR2 FQNEAQ (reference sequence). The V end lost 6 bases, the J end lost 4 bases, and 8 bases lay between the germline ends. The CDR3 sequence is 12 residues long. Comment on this clone: Its antigen is not identified.

The study ran its PCR with 60 Vbeta and 13 Jbeta primers. Here immunoSEQ multiplex PCR was the method, and the copy in TCRdb shows in-frame clones only, minus some. Its listing shows about 34,000 clones. At collection, donors were nominally healthy, but unrecorded immune exposures were probable. The gene calls are TRBV7-9 and TRBJ2-3; D uncertain. The TCR comes from a woman in her 40s in good health and CMV-seropositive. The sequencing sample was made of PBMCs. The CDR3 reads CASSPSSDTQYF. The CDR3 bases are TGTGCCAGCAGTCCGAGCTCAGATACGCAGTATTTT.